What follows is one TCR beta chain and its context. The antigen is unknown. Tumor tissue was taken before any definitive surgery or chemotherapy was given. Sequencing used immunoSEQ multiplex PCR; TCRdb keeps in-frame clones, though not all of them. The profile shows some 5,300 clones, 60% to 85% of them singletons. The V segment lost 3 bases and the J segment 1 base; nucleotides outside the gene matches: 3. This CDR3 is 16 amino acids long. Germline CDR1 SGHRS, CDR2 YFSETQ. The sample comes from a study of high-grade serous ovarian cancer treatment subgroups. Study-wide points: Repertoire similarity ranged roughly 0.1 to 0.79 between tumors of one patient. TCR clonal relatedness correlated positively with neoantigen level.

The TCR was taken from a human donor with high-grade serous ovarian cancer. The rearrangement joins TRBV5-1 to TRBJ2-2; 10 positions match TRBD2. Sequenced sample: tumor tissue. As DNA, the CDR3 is TGCGCCAGCAGCTATGCTAGCGGGGGGAACACCGGGGAGCTGTTTTTT. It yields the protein CASSYASGGNTGELFF.